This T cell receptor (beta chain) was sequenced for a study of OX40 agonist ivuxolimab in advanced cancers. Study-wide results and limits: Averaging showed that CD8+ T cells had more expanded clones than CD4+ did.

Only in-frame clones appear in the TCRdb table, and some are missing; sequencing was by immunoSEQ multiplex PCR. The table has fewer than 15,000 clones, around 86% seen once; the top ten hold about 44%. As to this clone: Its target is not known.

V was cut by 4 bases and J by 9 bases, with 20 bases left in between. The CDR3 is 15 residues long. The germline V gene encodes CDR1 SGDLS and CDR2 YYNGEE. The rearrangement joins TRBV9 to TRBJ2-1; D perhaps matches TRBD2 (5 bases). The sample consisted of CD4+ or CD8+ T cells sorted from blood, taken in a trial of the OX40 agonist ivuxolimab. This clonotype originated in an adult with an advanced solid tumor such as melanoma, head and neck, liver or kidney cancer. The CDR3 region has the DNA TGTGCCAGCAGCCCCACTAAAAAAGTTCGGGGTGAGCAGTTCTTC. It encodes CASSPTKKVRGEQFF.